The present TCR beta chain was sequenced within a study of tumor-infiltrating lymphocytes in localized non-small cell lung cancer. Study in general: The cohort mixed smokers and never-smokers, several histologies, and some post-neoadjuvant-chemotherapy samples. Each patient gave resected tumor and non-adjacent uninvolved lung tissue.

Trimming cost V 6 bases and J 5 bases; bases outside gene matches: 6. CDR3 length: 13 amino acids. In germline, CDR1 is MNHNS, CDR2 SASEGT. In the case of this clone: Its antigen is currently unknown.

Study-wide results and caveats: Tumor T-cell fraction was not associated with recurrence-free survival. Higher tumor T cell infiltration than in uninvolved lung was supported by TCRbeta sequencing.

This table comes from immunoSEQ multiplex PCR, and its TCRdb copy is limited to in-frame clones, with some not included. This sample has about 21,000 clones; roughly three quarters occur once, and the top ten carry less than 3.5%. Material: lung tumor tissue. The genes are TRBV6-1 and TRBJ1-1, with TRBD1 matching 7 bases. The sequence was collected from a human donor with non-small cell lung cancer. CDR3 in amino acids: CASSDRDRTEAFF. Here the CDR3 DNA reads TGTGCCAGCAGCGACAGGGATCGAACTGAAGCTTTCTTT.